This T cell receptor (beta chain) comes out of a study of OX40 agonist ivuxolimab in advanced cancers. Study details: While on treatment, patients had intravenous ivuxolimab at 0.01 to 10 mg/kg every 2 weeks.

Clones were sequenced by immunoSEQ multiplex PCR, and TCRdb holds only the in-frame ones, with some missing. This table holds 40,000 to 50,000 clones, about 91% found once. V was pared by 4 bases and J by 2 bases, with 17 bases between. CDR1 is LNHDA and CDR2 is SQIVND in the germline V gene (reference sequence). The CDR3 contains 16 residues. General study findings and limits: Clonal expansion was among the lowest in partial responders at 0.1-3.0 mg/kg, especially CD8+. Clones of CD4+ and CD8+ blood T cells grew by week 6 at doses of 0.1 to 3.0 mg/kg.

This clone appeared a few times. Its target is not known. Cycle 7 day 1, cycle 4 day 1, and baseline were the timepoints at which blood was sampled. The receptor comes from an adult with an advanced solid tumor such as melanoma, head and neck, liver or kidney cancer. The chain employs TRBV19 and TRBJ1-1; D is unresolved. This specimen consisted of CD4+ or CD8+ T cells sorted from blood, obtained in a trial of the OX40 agonist ivuxolimab. CDR3 region: CASSTSKGLRNTEAFF. The CDR3 nucleotides read TGTGCCAGTAGTACCAGTAAGGGCCTCCGAAACACTGAAGCTTTCTTT.